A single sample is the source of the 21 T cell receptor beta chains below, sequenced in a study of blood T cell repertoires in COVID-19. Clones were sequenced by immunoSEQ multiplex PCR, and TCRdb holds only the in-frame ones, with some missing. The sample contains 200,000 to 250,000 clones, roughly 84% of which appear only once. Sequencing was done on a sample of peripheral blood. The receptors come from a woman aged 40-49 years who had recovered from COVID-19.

DNA of the CDR3: TGTGCCAGCAGCACAGGGGGGGCCACTGAAGCTTTCTTT. As protein: CASSTGGATEAFF. The chain is built from TRBV27 and TRBJ1-1; 8 bases align to TRBD1. The CDR3 is 13 residues long. Germline assignment: CDR1 MNHEY and CDR2 SMNVEV (reference sequence). V shed 6 bases and J 4 bases; nucleotides not matched to a gene: 4.

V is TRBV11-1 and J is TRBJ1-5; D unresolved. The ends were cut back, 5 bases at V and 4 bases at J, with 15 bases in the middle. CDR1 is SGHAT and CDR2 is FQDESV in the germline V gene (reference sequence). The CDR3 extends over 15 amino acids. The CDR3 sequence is CASSIPGLGNQPQHF. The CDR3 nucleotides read TGTGCCAGCAGCATACCGGGGTTGGGAAATCAGCCCCAGCATTTT.

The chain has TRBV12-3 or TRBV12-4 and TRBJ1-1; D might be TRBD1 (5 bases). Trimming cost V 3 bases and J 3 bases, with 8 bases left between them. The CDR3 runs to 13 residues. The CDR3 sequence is CASSLIRDTEAFF. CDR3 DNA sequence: TGTGCCAGCAGTTTGATCAGGGACACTGAAGCTTTCTTT.

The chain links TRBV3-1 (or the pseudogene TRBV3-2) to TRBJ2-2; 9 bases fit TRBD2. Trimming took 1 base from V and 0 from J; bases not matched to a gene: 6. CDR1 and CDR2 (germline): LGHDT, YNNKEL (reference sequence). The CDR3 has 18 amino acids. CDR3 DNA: TGTGCCAGCAGCCAAGGTGAGGCGGGGGGGCCGAACACCGGGGAGCTGTTTTTT. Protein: CASSQGEAGGPNTGELFF.

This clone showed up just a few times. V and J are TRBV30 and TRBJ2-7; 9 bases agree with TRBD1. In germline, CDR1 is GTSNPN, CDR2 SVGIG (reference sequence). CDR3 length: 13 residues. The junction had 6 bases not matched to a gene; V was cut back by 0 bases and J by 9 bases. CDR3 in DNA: TGTGCCTGGAGTGTACAGGGGGCGCTGGGGCAGTACTTC. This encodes CAWSVQGALGQYF.

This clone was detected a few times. The CDR3 spells CADPGTGIRQPQHF. The CDR3 DNA is TGTGCCGACCCCGGGACAGGGATACGTCAGCCCCAGCATTTT. The V and J genes are TRBV21-1 and TRBJ1-5; the table calls TRBD1, which could not be checked here. TRBV21-1 is flagged as a pseudogene. There are 14 residues in the CDR3.

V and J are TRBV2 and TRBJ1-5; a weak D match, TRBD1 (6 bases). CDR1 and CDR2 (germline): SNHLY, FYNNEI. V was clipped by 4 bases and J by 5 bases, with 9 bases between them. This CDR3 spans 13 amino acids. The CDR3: CASSGDIYQPQHF. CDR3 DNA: TGTGCCAGCAGTGGGGACATATATCAGCCCCAGCATTTT.

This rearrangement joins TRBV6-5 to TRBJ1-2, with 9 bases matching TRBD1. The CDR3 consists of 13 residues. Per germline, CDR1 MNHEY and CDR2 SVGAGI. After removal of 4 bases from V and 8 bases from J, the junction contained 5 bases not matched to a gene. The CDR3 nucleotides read TGTGCCAGCAGTTCCACAGGGGGCCGAGGCTACACCTTC. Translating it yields CASSSTGGRGYTF.

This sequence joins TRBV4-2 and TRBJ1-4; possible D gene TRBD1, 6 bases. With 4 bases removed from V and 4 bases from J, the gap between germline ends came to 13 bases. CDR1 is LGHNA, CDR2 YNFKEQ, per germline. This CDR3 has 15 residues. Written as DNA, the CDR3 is TGTGCCAGCAGCCTAAACAGGGCCAGTAATGAAAAACTGTTTTTT. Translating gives CASSLNRASNEKLFF.

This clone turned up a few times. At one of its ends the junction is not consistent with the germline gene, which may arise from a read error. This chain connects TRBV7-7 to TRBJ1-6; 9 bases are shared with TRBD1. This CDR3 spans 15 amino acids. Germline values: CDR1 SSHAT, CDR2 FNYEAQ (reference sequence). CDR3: CASSLGTGGDSPLHF. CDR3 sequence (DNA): TGTGCTAGCAGCTTAGGAACAGGGGGCGATTCACCCCTCCACTTT.

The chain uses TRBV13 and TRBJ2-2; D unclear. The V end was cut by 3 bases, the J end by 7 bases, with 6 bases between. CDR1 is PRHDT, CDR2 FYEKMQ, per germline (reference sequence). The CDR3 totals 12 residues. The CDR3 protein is CASSFGHGELFF. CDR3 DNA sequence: TGTGCCAGCAGCTTTGGGCACGGGGAGCTGTTTTTT.

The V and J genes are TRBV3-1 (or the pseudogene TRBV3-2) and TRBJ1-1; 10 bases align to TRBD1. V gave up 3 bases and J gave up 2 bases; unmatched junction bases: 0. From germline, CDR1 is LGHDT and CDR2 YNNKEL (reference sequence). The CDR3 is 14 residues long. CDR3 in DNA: TGTGCCAGCAGCCAGACAGGGGGCAACACTGAAGCTTTCTTT. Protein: CASSQTGGNTEAFF.

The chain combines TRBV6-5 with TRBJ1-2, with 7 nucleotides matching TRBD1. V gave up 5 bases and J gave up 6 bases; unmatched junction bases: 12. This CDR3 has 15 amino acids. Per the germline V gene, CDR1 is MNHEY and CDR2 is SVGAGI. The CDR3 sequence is CASSPPDRVFNGYTF. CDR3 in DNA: TGTGCCAGCAGTCCCCCAGACAGGGTCTTTAATGGCTACACCTTC.

For the CDR3, the DNA is TGTGCCAGCACGGGACAGGGGTTCAATGAGCAGTTCTTC. Its translation is CASTGQGFNEQFF. The chain carries TRBV27 and TRBJ2-1, with 10 bases aligning to TRBD1. This CDR3 is built from 13 residues. Germline V lookup: CDR1 MNHEY, CDR2 SMNVEV (reference sequence). The trim removed 7 bases at V and 6 bases at J, leaving 3 bases unmatched.

CDR3 protein: CSVARTGEDVLTF. The DNA of the CDR3 is TGCAGCGTTGCCCGGACAGGGGAAGACGTCCTGACTTTC. The chain employs TRBV29-1 and TRBJ2-6, with 9 bases lining up with TRBD1. This CDR3 is 13 amino acids long. CDR1 and CDR2 from the germline V gene are SQVTM and ANQGSEA. V was pared by 4 bases and J by 11 bases, with 6 bases of the junction left unmatched.

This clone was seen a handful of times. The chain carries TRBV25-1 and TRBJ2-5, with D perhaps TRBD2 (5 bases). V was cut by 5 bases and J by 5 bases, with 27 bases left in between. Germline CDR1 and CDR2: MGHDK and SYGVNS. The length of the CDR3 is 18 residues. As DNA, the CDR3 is TGTGCCAGCAGTTCGCGCAACCTTACCCCCGGGGTCCGGGAGACCCAGTACTTC. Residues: CASSSRNLTPGVRETQYF.

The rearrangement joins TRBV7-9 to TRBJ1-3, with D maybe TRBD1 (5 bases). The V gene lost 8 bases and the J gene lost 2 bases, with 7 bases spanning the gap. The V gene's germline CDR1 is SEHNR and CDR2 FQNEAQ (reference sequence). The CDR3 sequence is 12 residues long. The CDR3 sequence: CASGGAGNTIYF. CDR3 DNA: TGTGCCAGCGGGGGGGCTGGAAACACCATATATTTT.

The CDR3 here is CASSWTGVRDAGTEAFF. The CDR3 region has the DNA TGTGCCAGCAGTTGGACAGGGGTCCGTGATGCAGGCACTGAAGCTTTCTTT. The genes are TRBV2 and TRBJ1-1, with 9 positions matching TRBD1. Germline V gene sequence: CDR1 SNHLY, CDR2 FYNNEI. V lost 5 bases, J lost 4 bases, and 14 bases stayed unmatched. The CDR3 runs to 17 residues.

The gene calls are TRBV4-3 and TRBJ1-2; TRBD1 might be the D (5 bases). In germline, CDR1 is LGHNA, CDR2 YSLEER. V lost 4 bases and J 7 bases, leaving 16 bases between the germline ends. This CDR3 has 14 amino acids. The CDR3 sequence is CASSLTRDLGGYTF. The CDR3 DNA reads TGCGCCAGCAGCCTCACGCGGGACCTAGGTGGCTACACCTTC.

The CDR3 reads CASTPPGRGGVNTQYF. CDR3 sequence (DNA): TGTGCCAGCACCCCACCTGGGCGGGGGGGCGTGAATACGCAGTATTTT. This chain connects TRBV5-6 to TRBJ2-3, with 9 bases identical to TRBD2. V lost 6 bases, J lost 7 bases, and 15 bases stayed unmatched. CDR3 length: 16 amino acids. Germline V gene lookup returns CDR1 SGHDT and CDR2 YYEEEE.

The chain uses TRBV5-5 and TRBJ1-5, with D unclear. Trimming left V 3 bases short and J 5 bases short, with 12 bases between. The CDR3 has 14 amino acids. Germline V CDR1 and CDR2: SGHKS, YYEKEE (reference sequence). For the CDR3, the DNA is TGTGCCAGCAGCTCGGCACACCAGGATCAGCCCCAGCATTTT. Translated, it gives CASSSAHQDQPQHF.